The rows below give T cell receptor beta chains drawn from one sample of a study of blood T cell repertoires in COVID-19. The data were produced by immunoSEQ multiplex PCR, yet TCRdb's version contains in-frame clones alone and is incomplete. The sample holds around 58,000 clones, approximately 90% seen once. Sequenced input: peripheral blood. The receptors were gathered from a woman aged 55 to 70 with active or convalescent COVID-19. Both conserved end residues are part of each CDR3.

>TRBJ2-7|TRBV4-1
CASSQEVLVAAYEQYF
>TRBJ2-3|TRBV11-3
CASSRAGGTDTQYF
>TRBJ2-3|TRBV29-1
CSVILAGGRTDTQYF
>TRBJ1-2|TRBV7-8
CASSLVVPGRPNYGYTF
>TRBJ1-1|TRBV30
CAWSGDRGREFGNTEAFF
>TRBJ1-1|TRBV4-1
CASSPLVGQGAEAFF
>TRBJ2-7|TRBV3-1/TRBV3-2
CASSGGGPGEQYF
>TRBJ2-5|TRBV5-4
CASSWASGRAQETQYF
>TRBJ2-1|TRBV4-2
CASSQDLAGIRNEQFF
>TRBJ1-2|TRBV4-2
CASSQEVERVIYGYTF
>TRBJ1-1|TRBV4-1
CASSQDGGRVNTEAFF
>TRBJ1-1|TRBV5-1
CASSLPDRGIAEAFF
>TRBJ2-2|TRBV7-9
CASSLDSNTGELFF
>TRBJ1-2|TRBV28
CASSLPHRDGYTF
>TRBJ1-6|TRBV18
CASSLHDQGNSPLHF
>TRBJ1-2|TRBV27
CASRRTGANYGYTF
>TRBJ1-1|TRBV29-1
CSVEDLAGRGMDTEAFF